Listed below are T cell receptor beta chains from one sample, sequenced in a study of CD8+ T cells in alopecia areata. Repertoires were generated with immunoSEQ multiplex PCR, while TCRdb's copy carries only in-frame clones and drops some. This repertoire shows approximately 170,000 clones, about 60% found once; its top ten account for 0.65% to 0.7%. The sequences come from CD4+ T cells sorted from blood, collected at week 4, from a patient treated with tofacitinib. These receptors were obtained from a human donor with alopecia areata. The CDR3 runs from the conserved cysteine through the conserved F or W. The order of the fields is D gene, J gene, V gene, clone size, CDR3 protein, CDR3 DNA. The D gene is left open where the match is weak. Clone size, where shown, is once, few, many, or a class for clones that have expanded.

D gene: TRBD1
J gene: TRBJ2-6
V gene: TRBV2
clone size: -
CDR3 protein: CASARDRGITGANVLTF
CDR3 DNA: TGTGCCAGCGCGAGGGACAGGGGGATAACTGGGGCCAACGTCCTGACTTTC

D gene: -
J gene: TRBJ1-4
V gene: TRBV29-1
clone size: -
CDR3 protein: CSVAATGGEKLFF
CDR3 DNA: TGCAGCGTTGCGGCGACAGGAGGGGAAAAACTGTTTTTT

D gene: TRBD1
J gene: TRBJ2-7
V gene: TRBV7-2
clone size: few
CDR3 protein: CASSTRQGWGEQYF
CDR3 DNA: TGTGCCAGCAGCACACGACAGGGTTGGGGAGAGCAGTACTTC

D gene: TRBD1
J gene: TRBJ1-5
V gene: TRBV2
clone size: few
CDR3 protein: CASRTGGSGGNQPQHF
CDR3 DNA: TGTGCCAGCCGGACAGGGGGTTCCGGGGGCAATCAGCCCCAGCATTTT

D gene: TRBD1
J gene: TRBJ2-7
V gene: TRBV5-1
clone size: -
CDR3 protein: CASRLTPGQGYEQYF
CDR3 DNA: TGCGCCAGCAGATTGACCCCGGGACAGGGGTACGAGCAGTACTTC

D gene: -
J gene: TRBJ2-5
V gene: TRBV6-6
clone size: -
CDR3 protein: CASSPRPILGETQYF
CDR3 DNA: TGTGCCAGCAGCCCTAGGCCAATACTGGGGGAGACCCAGTACTTC

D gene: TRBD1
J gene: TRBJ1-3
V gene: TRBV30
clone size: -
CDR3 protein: CAWRADRFSGNTIYF
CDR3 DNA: TGTGCCTGGAGGGCGGACAGGTTCTCTGGAAACACCATATATTTT

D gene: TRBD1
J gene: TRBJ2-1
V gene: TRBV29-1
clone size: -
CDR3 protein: CSAGQGAGEQFF
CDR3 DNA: TGCAGCGCCGGACAGGGGGCCGGTGAGCAGTTCTTC

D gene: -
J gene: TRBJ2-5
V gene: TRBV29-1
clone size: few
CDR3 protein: CSVENPRARETQYF
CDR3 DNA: TGCAGCGTTGAAAACCCCAGGGCGAGAGAGACCCAGTACTTC

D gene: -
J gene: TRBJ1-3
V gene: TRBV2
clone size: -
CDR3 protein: CASSRLQGGGNTIYF
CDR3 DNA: TGTGCCAGCAGTAGACTACAGGGAGGTGGAAACACCATATATTTT

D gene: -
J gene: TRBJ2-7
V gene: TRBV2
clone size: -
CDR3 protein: CASSEEALIQGKGVYF
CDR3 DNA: TGTGCCAGCAGTGAAGAGGCGCTGATACAGGGAAAGGGCGTGTACTTC

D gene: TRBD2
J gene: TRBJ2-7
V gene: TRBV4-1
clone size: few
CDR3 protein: CASSPGTSGTYEQYF
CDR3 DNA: TGCGCCAGCAGCCCTGGGACTAGCGGGACCTACGAGCAGTACTTC

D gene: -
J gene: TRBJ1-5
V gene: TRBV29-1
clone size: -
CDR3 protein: CSEKGSNQPQHF
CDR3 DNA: TGCAGCGAGAAGGGTAGCAATCAGCCCCAGCATTTT

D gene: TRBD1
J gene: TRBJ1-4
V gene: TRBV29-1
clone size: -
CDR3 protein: CSVNQGGITNEKLFF
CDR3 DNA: TGCAGCGTTAATCAGGGGGGGATAACTAATGAAAAACTGTTTTTT

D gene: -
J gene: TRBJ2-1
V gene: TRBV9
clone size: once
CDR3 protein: CASSTGSHSYNEQFF
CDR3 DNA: TGTGCCAGCAGTACAGGGAGCCACTCCTACAATGAGCAGTTCTTC

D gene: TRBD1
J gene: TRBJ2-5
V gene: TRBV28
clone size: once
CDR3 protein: CASSWTGGRETQYF
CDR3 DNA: TGTGCCAGCAGTTGGACAGGGGGACGAGAGACCCAGTACTTC

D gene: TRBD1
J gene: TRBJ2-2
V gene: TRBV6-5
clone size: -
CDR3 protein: CASSYWDRTGELFF
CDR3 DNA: TGTGCCAGCAGTTATTGGGACAGGACCGGGGAGCTGTTTTTT

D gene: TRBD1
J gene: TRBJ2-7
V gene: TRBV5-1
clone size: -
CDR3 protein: CASSSQPGQGREQYF
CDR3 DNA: TGCGCCAGCAGCTCCCAGCCGGGACAGGGACGCGAGCAGTACTTC

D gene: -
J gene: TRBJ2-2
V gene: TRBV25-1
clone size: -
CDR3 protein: CASSQTDRELFF
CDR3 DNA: TGTGCCAGCAGTCAGACAGACCGGGAGCTGTTTTTT

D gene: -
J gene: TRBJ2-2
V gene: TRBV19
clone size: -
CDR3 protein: CASSIQGVTGELFF
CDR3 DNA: TGTGCCAGTAGTATACAGGGCGTGACCGGGGAGCTGTTTTTT

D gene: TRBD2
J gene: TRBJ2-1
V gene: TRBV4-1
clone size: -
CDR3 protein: CASSQPGLAGVVQFF
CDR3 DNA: TGCGCCAGCAGCCAGCCGGGACTAGCGGGAGTTGTTCAGTTCTTC

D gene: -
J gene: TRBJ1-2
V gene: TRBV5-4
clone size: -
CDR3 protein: CASSLGGGGRNYGYTF
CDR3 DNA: TGTGCCAGCAGCTTGGGCGGAGGGGGGCGCAACTATGGCTACACCTTC

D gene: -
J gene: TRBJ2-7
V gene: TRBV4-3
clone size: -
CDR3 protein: CASSQDGSGYEQYF
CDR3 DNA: TGCGCCAGCAGCCAAGATGGAAGCGGCTACGAGCAGTACTTC

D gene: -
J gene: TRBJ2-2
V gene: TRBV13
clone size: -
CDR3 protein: CASSFQTSGTGELFF
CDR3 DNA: TGTGCCAGCAGCTTCCAAACCTCCGGCACCGGGGAGCTGTTTTTT

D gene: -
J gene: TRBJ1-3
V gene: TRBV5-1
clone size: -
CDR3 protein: CASSLALGSSGNTIYF
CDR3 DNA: TGCGCCAGCAGCTTGGCCTTGGGGAGCTCTGGAAACACCATATATTTT

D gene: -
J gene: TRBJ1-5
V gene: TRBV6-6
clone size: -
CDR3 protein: CASRTPDPLNQPQHF
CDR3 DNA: TGTGCCAGCAGAACCCCTGACCCTCTTAATCAGCCCCAGCATTTT

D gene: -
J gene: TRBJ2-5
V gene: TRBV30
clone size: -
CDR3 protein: CAWSRRARETQYF
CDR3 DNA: TGTGCCTGGAGTCGGAGGGCGAGAGAGACCCAGTACTTC

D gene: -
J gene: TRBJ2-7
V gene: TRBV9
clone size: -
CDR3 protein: CASSVEPSYEQYF
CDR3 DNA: TGTGCCAGCAGCGTAGAACCAAGCTACGAGCAGTACTTC

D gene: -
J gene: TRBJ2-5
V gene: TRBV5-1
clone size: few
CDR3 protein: CASSTEAGSETQYF
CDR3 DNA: TGCGCCAGCAGTACTGAGGCGGGTTCGGAGACCCAGTACTTC

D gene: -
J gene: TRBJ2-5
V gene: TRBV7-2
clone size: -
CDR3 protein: CASSPAQETQYF
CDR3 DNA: TGTGCCAGCAGCCCGGCACAGGAGACCCAGTACTTC

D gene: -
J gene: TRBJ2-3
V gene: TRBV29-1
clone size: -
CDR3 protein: CSVERLDTQYF
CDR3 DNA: TGCAGCGTTGAACGGTTGGATACGCAGTATTTT

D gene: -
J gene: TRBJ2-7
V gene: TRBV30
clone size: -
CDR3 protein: CAWSTYPGRQYF
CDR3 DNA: TGTGCCTGGAGTACCTACCCAGGGCGGCAGTACTTC

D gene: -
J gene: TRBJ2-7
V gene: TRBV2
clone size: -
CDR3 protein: CASSRALPYEQYF
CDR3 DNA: TGTGCCAGCAGCAGGGCCCTGCCCTACGAGCAGTACTTC

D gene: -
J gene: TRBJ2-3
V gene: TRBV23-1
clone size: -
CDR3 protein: CASSQSDIERPHTDTQYF
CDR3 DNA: TGCGCCAGCAGTCAATCGGATATTGAGCGGCCTCACACAGATACGCAGTATTTT

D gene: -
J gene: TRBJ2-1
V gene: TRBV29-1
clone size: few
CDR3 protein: CSVAPGGKNEQFF
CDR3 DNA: TGCAGCGTTGCCCCAGGGGGGAAGAATGAGCAGTTCTTC

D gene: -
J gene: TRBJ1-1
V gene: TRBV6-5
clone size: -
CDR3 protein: CASSYRQGRTEAFF
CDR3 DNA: TGTGCCAGCAGTTACAGGCAGGGTAGGACTGAAGCTTTCTTT

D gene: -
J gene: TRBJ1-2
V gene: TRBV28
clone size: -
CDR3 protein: CASSMTGYTF
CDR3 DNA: TGTGCCAGCAGTATGACTGGCTACACCTTC

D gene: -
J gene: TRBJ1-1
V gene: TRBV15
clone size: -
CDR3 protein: CATSRDSTANTEAFF
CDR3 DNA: TGTGCCACCAGCAGAGATTCGACTGCGAACACTGAAGCTTTCTTT

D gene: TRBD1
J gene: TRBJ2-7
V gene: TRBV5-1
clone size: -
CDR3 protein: CASSIEAGTGVYEQYF
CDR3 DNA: TGCGCCAGCAGCATAGAAGCCGGGACAGGGGTCTACGAGCAGTACTTC

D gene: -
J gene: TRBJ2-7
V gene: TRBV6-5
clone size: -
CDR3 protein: CASSYKGGWIDEQYF
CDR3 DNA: TGTGCCAGCAGTTACAAAGGGGGGTGGATCGACGAGCAGTACTTC

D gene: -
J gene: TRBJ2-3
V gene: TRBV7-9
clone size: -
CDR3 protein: CASSLERFTDTQYF
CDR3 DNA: TGTGCCAGCAGCTTAGAGCGTTTCACAGATACGCAGTATTTT